The source of this T cell receptor beta chain is a study of blood T cell repertoires in COVID-19. This clone appeared once. Sequencing used immunoSEQ multiplex PCR; TCRdb keeps in-frame clones, though not all of them. The sample lists some 290,000 clones; approximately 90% were seen once. The sample comprised PBMCs or T cells enriched from blood (not recorded which). The receptor's source is a woman in her twenties or thirties who had been exposed to COVID-19.

The CDR3 protein is CASSRSGTDMMGQFF. For the CDR3, the DNA is TGTGCCAGCAGCAGATCCGGGACAGACATGATGGGGCAGTTCTTC. The rearrangement uses TRBV7-2 and TRBJ2-1; 7 bases fit TRBD1. The V gene's germline CDR1 is SGHTA and CDR2 FQGNSA. Unmatched junction bases numbered 16, after V lost 5 bases and J lost 12 bases. The CDR3 length is 15 residues.